These 2 T cell receptor beta chains were sequenced from one sample in a study of T-cell reconstitution after alpha-beta-depleted transplantation in children. Preparation of the TCRbeta library involved a method that used unique molecular identifiers. TCRdb reprocessed the PCR reads via MiXCR and lists one record per CDR3 protein. The sample includes 250,000 to 300,000 distinct CDR3 sequences, roughly a tenth of them seen just once. The specimen comprised PBMCs, sampled before TCRalphabeta/CD19-depleted stem cell transplant. The origin of the receptors is a boy under three years old with acute myeloid leukemia, due to receive a stem cell transplant.

This clonotype was counted at least ten times. The V and J genes are TRBV9 and TRBJ1-1; D is unresolved. Germline values: CDR1 SGDLS, CDR2 YYNGEE. Deletions cut 6 bases from V and 1 base from J, with 10 bases between. This CDR3 spans 13 amino acids. Here the CDR3 reads CASNYIENTEAFF. The CDR3 DNA reads as TGTGCCAGCAACTATATCGAGAACACTGAAGCTTTCTTT.

CDR3 coding DNA: TGCGCCAGCAGCTTTAGGTCCATGAACACTGAAGCTTTCTTT. Protein sequence: CASSFRSMNTEAFF. The chain carries TRBV5-1 and TRBJ1-1; the D is unclear. Germline loops: CDR1 SGHRS, CDR2 YFSETQ. The V gene lost 2 bases and the J gene lost 0 bases, with 8 bases spanning the gap. This CDR3 comprises 14 residues.